One and the same sample provided the 17 T cell receptor beta chains below, sequenced in a study of CD8+CD57+ T cells in acquired aplastic anemia (dated by TCRdb to the late 2010s). Expansion of CD8+CD57+ cells had been shown by flow cytometry in the patients chosen for sequencing. Sequencing took place on an Illumina HiSeq 2000. TCR beta VDJ combination and CDR3 sequence profiling used genomic DNA as the template. Starting from the raw public reads, TCRdb applied fastp trimming at Q25, assembled clones with MiXCR and retained in-frame beta chains. Each record represents a unique CDR3 protein, reported with the most common genes and DNA among its rows. Within this sample are some 200,000 distinct CDR3 sequences, with approximately 48% of them counted one time only. The leading ten clones occupy about 1.7% of the sample. Sequenced input: sorted CD4+, CD8+, or CD8+CD57+ T cells (not recorded which) from PBMCs. These receptors came from a human donor with aplastic anemia.

In its sample, this clonotype was seen a few times. The chain links TRBV18 to TRBJ2-3; TRBD2 matches 7 bases. The CDR3 covers 16 residues. J gave up 0 bases and V 3 bases, and 6 bases lay outside the gene matches. Looked up from germline, CDR1 is KGHSH and CDR2 is LQKENI. CDR3 bases: TGTGCCAGCTCACCGGGAGGGGCGTCCAGCACAGATACGCAGTATTTT. Translated, it gives CASSPGGASSTDTQYF.

The genes are TRBV6-4 and TRBJ2-3, with 9 positions matching TRBD2. CDR3 length: 15 amino acids. Unmatched junction bases numbered 5, after V lost 3 bases and J lost 4 bases. Germline-derived CDR1 and CDR2 are MRHNA and SNTAGT. CDR3 coding DNA: TGTGCCAGCAGTGAGACAGCGGGGGGTTCAGATACGCAGTATTTT. Translating it yields CASSETAGGSDTQYF.

In the case of this clonotype: This could be a read error, since a much larger clone is one nucleotide away. V is TRBV6-1 and J is TRBJ2-3; maybe TRBD1 (6 bases). Germline assignment: CDR1 MNHNS and CDR2 SASEGT. This CDR3 comprises 13 residues. The CDR3 protein is CASIGQTTDTHYF. CDR3 DNA: TGTGCCAGCATAGGACAGACCACAGATACGCACTATTTT.

This clonotype showed up many times. V is TRBV25-1 and J is TRBJ1-6; the match to TRBD1 covers 7 bases. Germline V lookup: CDR1 MGHDK, CDR2 SYGVNS. V lost 2 bases and J lost 11; bases outside the gene matches: 6. The CDR3 runs 14 residues. The CDR3 nucleotides are TGTGCCAGCAGTGAACGACAGGGCCCTGCACCCCTCCACTTT. It translates to CASSERQGPAPLHF.

The genes are TRBV2 and TRBJ2-1; 8 bases are shared with TRBD1. Germline values: CDR1 SNHLY, CDR2 FYNNEI. The CDR3 runs 14 residues. Trimming took 3 bases from V and 5 from J; bases not matched to a gene: 3. This chain's CDR3 is CASSEGRGHNEQFF. In DNA, the CDR3 is TGTGCCAGCAGTGAGGGCAGGGGGCACAATGAGCAGTTCTTC.

The chain links TRBV7-8 to TRBJ2-7; 8 bases map to TRBD1. The CDR3 spans 15 residues. V trimming: 5 bases; J trimming: 7 bases; junction bases outside the gene matches: 13. Germline-derived CDR1 and CDR2 are SGHVS and FQNEAQ. The CDR3 DNA is TGTGCCAGCAGCCCAGGGGGCGGGGTCCTCGGTGAGCAGTACTTC. Its protein is CASSPGGGVLGEQYF.

This clonotype showed up many times. This sequence joins TRBV3-1 and TRBJ1-6; unclear D gene. Germline loops: CDR1 LGHDT, CDR2 YNNKEL (reference sequence). V lost 5 bases and J lost 11, with 10 bases in between. The CDR3 spans 12 residues. This CDR3 reads CASSDPGAPLHF. CDR3 nucleotides: TGTGCCAGCAGCGACCCCGGGGCACCCCTCCACTTT.

This clonotype was detected ten times or more. V is TRBV9 and J is TRBJ2-7, with D perhaps being TRBD1 or TRBD2 (5 bases each). Germline V gives CDR1 SGDLS, CDR2 YYNGEE. CDR3 length equals 15 residues. V dropped 0 bases and J dropped 1 base, with 11 bases sitting between them. CDR3: CASSVGPGRSYEQYF. The CDR3 region has the DNA TGTGCCAGCAGCGTAGGGCCAGGGAGATCCTACGAGCAGTACTTC.

This chain connects TRBV30 to TRBJ2-7; tentative D call: TRBD2 (7 bases). The CDR3 extends over 14 amino acids. V lost 5 bases and J 7 bases, leaving 21 bases between the germline ends. CDR1 is GTSNPN, CDR2 SVGIG, per germline (reference sequence). The CDR3 DNA reads TGTGCCTGGGGGGGGGGGACAACCCCTATAGAGCAGTACTTC. Translation: CAWGGGTTPIEQYF.

As for this clonotype: This sequence may be a read error, since a much larger clone differs from it by one base. The chain recombines TRBV29-1 with TRBJ2-7, with 7 positions matching TRBD1. Trimming took 6 bases from V and 8 from J; bases not matched to a gene: 7. Germline-derived CDR1 and CDR2 are SQVTM and ANQGSEA. CDR3 length: 11 amino acids. The CDR3 loop is CSVGQPYKQYF. The CDR3 DNA sequence: TGCAGCGTGGGACAGCCTTACAAGCAGTACTTC.

The chain has TRBV12-3 or TRBV12-4 and TRBJ2-3; 9 nucleotides align to TRBD2. There are 18 residues in the CDR3. After removal of 6 bases from V and 1 base from J, the junction contained 14 bases not matched to a gene. CDR3 protein: CASRQTGRVAGGTDTQYF. CDR3 DNA sequence: TGTGCCAGCAGACAAACAGGGCGGGTAGCGGGAGGCACAGATACGCAGTATTTT.

This clonotype was found a few times. A much more abundant neighbour one base away suggests this may be a read error. V and J are TRBV5-1 and TRBJ1-1; D gene ambiguous. Germline V CDR1 and CDR2: SGHRS, YFSETQ. The CDR3 is 15 amino acids. CDR3 DNA sequence: TGCGCCAGCAGCTTGGCCGGTCCGGTGAACACTGGAGCTTTCTTT. It encodes CASSLAGPVNTGAFF.

V gene TRBV2 combines with J gene TRBJ1-1; 7 nucleotides line up with TRBD1. CDR1 is SNHLY and CDR2 is FYNNEI in the germline V gene. V dropped 4 bases and J dropped 6; count of bases not matched to a gene: 8. This CDR3 has 14 residues. The CDR3: CASSAMTGYAEAFF. Here the CDR3 DNA reads TGTGCCAGCAGTGCTATGACAGGGTACGCTGAAGCTTTCTTT. The full variable domain, in which reference TRBV2 and TRBJ1-1 provide the parts outside the CDR3, is EPEVTQTPSHQVTQMGQEVILRCVPISNHLYFYWYRQILGQKVEFLVSFYNNEISEKSEIFDDQFSVERPDGSNFTLKIRSTKLEDSAMYFCASSAMTGYAEAFFGQGTRLTVV.

On this clonotype: One junction end disagrees with the germline gene, perhaps due to a read error. The V and J genes are TRBV9 and TRBJ2-1; D may be TRBD1 (6 bases). Germline V gives CDR1 SGDLS, CDR2 YYNGEE. The CDR3 has 13 residues. CDR3 DNA sequence: TGTGCCAGCAGCGTAGGCAGGGACAATGAGCAGTTATTC. Its protein product is CASSVGRDNEQLF.

The chain is built from TRBV19 and TRBJ2-7; 9 bases match TRBD1. With 4 bases clipped from V and 5 bases from J, the junction kept 9 bases outside the gene matches. This CDR3 spans 15 amino acids. CDR1 is LNHDA and CDR2 is SQIVND in the germline V gene (reference sequence). CDR3 coding DNA: TGTGCCAGTAGTAACCGGGACAGGGAGTCGGACGAGCAGTACTTC. This gives the protein CASSNRDRESDEQYF.

In its sample, this clonotype was seen a few times. The chain is built from TRBV10-3 and TRBJ1-6, with 11 bases aligning to TRBD1. There are 14 residues in the CDR3. The germline gives CDR1 ENHRY, CDR2 SYGVKD. V gave up 4 bases and J gave up 10 bases; unmatched junction bases: 3. The CDR3 region is CAISGTGGKSPLHF. In nucleotides, the CDR3 is TGTGCCATCAGTGGGACAGGGGGCAAATCACCCCTCCACTTT.

The chain joins TRBV4-2 to TRBJ2-1, with a possible D match to TRBD2 (6 bases). This CDR3 region has 17 residues. Deletions cut 1 base from V and 6 bases from J, with 19 bases between. Germline values: CDR1 LGHNA, CDR2 YNFKEQ. In DNA form, the CDR3 reads TGTGCCAGCAGCCAAGCAATTCGGGACTGGGAATTCAATGAGCAGTTCTTC. It is translated as CASSQAIRDWEFNEQFF.